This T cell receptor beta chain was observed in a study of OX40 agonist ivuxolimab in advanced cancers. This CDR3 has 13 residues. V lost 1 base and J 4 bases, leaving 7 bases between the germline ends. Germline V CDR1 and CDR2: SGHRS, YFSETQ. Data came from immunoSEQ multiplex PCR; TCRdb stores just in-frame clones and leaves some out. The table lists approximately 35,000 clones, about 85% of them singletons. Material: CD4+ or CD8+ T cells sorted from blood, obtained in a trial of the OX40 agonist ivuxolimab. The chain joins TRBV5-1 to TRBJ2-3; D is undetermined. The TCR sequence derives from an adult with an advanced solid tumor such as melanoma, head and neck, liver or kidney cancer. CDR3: CASSLQDADTQYF. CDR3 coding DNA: TGCGCCAGCAGCTTGCAGGACGCAGATACGCAGTATTTT.